This paragraph reports one T cell receptor (beta chain). The antigen is unknown. V lost 6 bases to trimming and J lost 5 bases, with 13 bases between them. CDR3 size: 13 residues. Germline CDR1 and CDR2: SQVTM and ANQGSEA. This sample is drawn from a study of identical twins. General study points: For out-of-frame beta sequences, excess twin sharing was weaker.

MiXCR, applied by TCRdb to the 5' RACE reads, yields one record per CDR3 protein. The sample lists 200,000 to 300,000 distinct CDR3 sequences; approximately 11% were seen once. The same specimen was also included in a second study, on yellow fever vaccine responses in identical twins.

Sequences were obtained from memory (CD45RO+) T cells sorted from blood. The TCR was taken from a woman in her late teens or twenties in good health. This chain uses TRBV29-1 with TRBJ2-2; D perhaps matches TRBD1 (5 bases). The CDR3 DNA reads as TGCAGCGTCCCGGACACATATACCGGGGAGCTGTTTTTT. It translates to CSVPDTYTGELFF.